The 9 T cell receptor beta chains reported below all come from one sample, sequenced in a study of blood T cell repertoires in COVID-19. Clones were sequenced by immunoSEQ multiplex PCR, and TCRdb holds only the in-frame ones, with some missing. Altogether approximately 300,000 clones are present, roughly 85% being singletons, with the ten largest covering less than 6%. Sequencing was carried out using PBMCs or T cells enriched from blood (not recorded which). These receptors all come from a woman in her twenties or thirties who had recovered from COVID-19.

This clone has just a few counts. The chain joins TRBV28 to TRBJ1-2, with 7 bases matching TRBD1. The junction had 3 bases not matched to a gene; V was cut back by 5 bases and J by 3 bases. Germline CDR1 MDHEN, CDR2 SYDVKM. The CDR3 spans 13 residues. The CDR3 is CASSETGDYGYTF. CDR3 in DNA: TGTGCCAGCAGTGAAACAGGGGACTATGGCTACACCTTC.

This CDR3 reads CASSLREGGGYTF. The CDR3 DNA is TGTGCCAGCAGCCTCCGGGAGGGAGGTGGCTACACCTTC. V usage is TRBV7-9 and J usage is TRBJ1-2; D not certain. Germline CDR1 reads SEHNR; CDR2 reads FQNEAQ (reference sequence). The CDR3 runs 13 residues. V was shortened by 5 bases and J by 7 bases, with 14 bases between the two germline ends. The complete variable domain, with remaining parts taken from reference TRBV7-9 and TRBJ1-2, reads DTGVSQNPRHKITKRGQNVTFRCDPISEHNRLYWYRQTLGQGPEFLTYFQNEAQLEKSRLLSDRFSAERPKGSFSTLEIQRTEQGDSAMYLCASSLREGGGYTFGSGTRLTVV.

This clone was picked up one time. The V gene is TRBV7-2, the J gene TRBJ1-1; 8 positions agree with TRBD1. The CDR3 is made up of 14 amino acids. Germline-derived CDR1 and CDR2 are SGHTA and FQGNSA. V lost 4 bases to trimming and J lost 5 bases; unmatched junction nucleotides: 6. The CDR3 region is CASSSDRVDTEAFF. The CDR3 coding sequence is TGTGCCAGCAGCTCGGACAGGGTTGATACTGAAGCTTTCTTT.

The chain carries TRBV4-1 and TRBJ2-2; unclear D gene. Germline loops: CDR1 MGHRA, CDR2 YSYEKL. Trimming pared 2 bases from V and 7 bases from J, leaving 14 bases between. This CDR3 has 15 residues. The CDR3 reads CASSQWSGPRGELFF. The CDR3, as DNA: TGCGCCAGCAGCCAATGGTCAGGTCCGCGCGGGGAGCTGTTTTTT.

V and J are TRBV10-3 and TRBJ2-7; 8 bases fit TRBD2. Germline V gene data show CDR1 as ENHRY and CDR2 as SYGVKD. The CDR3 has 15 residues. The V gene end was trimmed by 5 bases and the J gene end by 5 bases; junction bases not matched to a gene: 11. CDR3 sequence: CAISRPGGGSNEQYF. CDR3 DNA: TGTGCCATCAGTAGACCCGGGGGGGGATCTAACGAGCAGTACTTC.

The chain joins TRBV11-2 to TRBJ2-2; TRBD2 might be the D (6 bases). Germline V CDR1 and CDR2: SGHAT, FQNNGV. The V end was cut by 9 bases, the J end by 5 bases, with 22 bases between. The CDR3 extends over 16 amino acids. Written as DNA, the CDR3 is TGTGCCAGTACCGGGACTCGGTTTGATGGGACCGGGGAGCTGTTTTTT. It translates to CASTGTRFDGTGELFF.

The chain uses TRBV7-8 and TRBJ2-7; D is unclear. Trimming left V 1 base short and J 0 bases short, with 7 bases between. The CDR3 covers 14 residues. Germline-derived CDR1 and CDR2 are SGHVS and FQNEAQ. The DNA for the CDR3 is TGTGCCAGCAGCTTAGGTTACGGCTCCTACGAGCAGTACTTC. Its protein is CASSLGYGSYEQYF.

The gene calls are TRBV14 and TRBJ1-1; no firm D call. This CDR3 spans 13 amino acids. Germline CDR1 reads SGHDN; CDR2 reads FVKESK. V was clipped by 6 bases and J by 4 bases, with 12 bases between them. CDR3 nucleotides: TGTGCCAGCAGTCCAACGGCGGGCACTGAAGCTTTCTTT. Translated, it gives CASSPTAGTEAFF.

The table lists this clone with a count of one. The chain joins TRBV2 to TRBJ1-5, with TRBD1 as a possible D gene (5 bases). This CDR3 is built from 12 residues. Between the trimmed V and J ends, which lost 2 bases and 6 bases, there was a span of 5 bases. Per germline, CDR1 SNHLY and CDR2 FYNNEI. The CDR3 sequence is CASSERGQPQHF. The DNA of the CDR3 is TGTGCCAGCAGTGAAAGGGGTCAGCCCCAGCATTTT.